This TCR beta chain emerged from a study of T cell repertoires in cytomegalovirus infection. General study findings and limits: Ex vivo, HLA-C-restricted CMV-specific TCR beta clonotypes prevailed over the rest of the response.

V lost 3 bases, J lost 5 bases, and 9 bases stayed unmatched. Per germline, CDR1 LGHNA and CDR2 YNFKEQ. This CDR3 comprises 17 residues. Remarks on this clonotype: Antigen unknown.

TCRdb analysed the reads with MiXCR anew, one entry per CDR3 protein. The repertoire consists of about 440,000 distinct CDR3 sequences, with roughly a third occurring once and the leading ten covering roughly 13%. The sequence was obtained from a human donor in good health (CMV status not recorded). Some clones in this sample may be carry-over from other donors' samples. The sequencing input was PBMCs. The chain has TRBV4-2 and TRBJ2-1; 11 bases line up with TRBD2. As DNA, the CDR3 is TGTGCCAGCAGCCACACCGGACTAGCGGGTGTCGACAATGAGCAGTTCTTC. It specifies CASSHTGLAGVDNEQFF.